This T cell receptor (beta chain) was recorded in a study of post-analysis software for immune sequencing data. Study-level background: The patients showed relapsing-remitting, secondary progressive and progressive-relapsing multiple sclerosis courses. Points from the study as a whole: Compared with controls, patients showed significantly lower normalized Chao1 diversity. Five or six TRBV segments, TRBV5-6, TRBV5-1 and TRBV20-1 among them, were found more frequent in patients than controls.

This clonotype turned up a few times. Its target is unknown. Unique molecular identifiers featured in each of the TCR beta cDNA libraries. TCRdb re-called the PCR reads through MiXCR, storing one row per CDR3 protein. The sample has approximately 160,000 distinct CDR3 sequences; approximately 31% are singletons. Per the germline V gene, CDR1 is SEHNR and CDR2 is FQNEAQ (reference sequence). V lost 1 base, J lost 2 bases, and 21 bases lay in between. The CDR3 length is 19 residues. The clonotype was recovered from a girl under 18 with multiple sclerosis. The genes are TRBV7-9 and TRBJ1-5, with TRBD1 as a possible D gene (6 bases). The material sequenced was blood. CDR3 nucleotides: TGTGCCAGCAGCTTAGGTTCGTGGGGGGCGCTTGAAGGCAATCAGCCCCAGCATTTT. The encoded protein is CASSLGSWGALEGNQPQHF.